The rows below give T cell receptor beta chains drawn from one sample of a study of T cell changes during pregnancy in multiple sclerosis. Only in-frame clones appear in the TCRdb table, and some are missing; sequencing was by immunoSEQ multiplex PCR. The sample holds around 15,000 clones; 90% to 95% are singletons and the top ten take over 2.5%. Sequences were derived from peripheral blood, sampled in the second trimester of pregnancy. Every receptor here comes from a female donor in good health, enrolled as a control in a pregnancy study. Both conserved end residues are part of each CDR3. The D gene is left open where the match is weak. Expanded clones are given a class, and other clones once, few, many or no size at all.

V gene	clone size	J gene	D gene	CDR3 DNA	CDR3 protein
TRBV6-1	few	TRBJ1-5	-	TGTGCCAGCAGTGAAGCGATAGGGGGCAATCAGCCCCAGCATTTT	CASSEAIGGNQPQHF
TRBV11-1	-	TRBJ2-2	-	TGTGCCAGCAGCTACTTGAACACCGGGGAGCTGTTTTTT	CASSYLNTGELFF
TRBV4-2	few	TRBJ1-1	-	TGTGCCAGCAGCCAAGATTCAGGGATGAACACTGAAGCTTTCTTT	CASSQDSGMNTEAFF
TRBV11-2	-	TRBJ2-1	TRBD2	TGTGCCAGCAGCTTAACTTCTAGCGGCTACAATGAGCAGTTCTTC	CASSLTSSGYNEQFF
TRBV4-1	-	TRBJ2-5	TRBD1	TGCGCCAGCAGCGGGACAGGGGAAGAGACCCAGTACTTC	CASSGTGEETQYF
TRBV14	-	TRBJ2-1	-	TGTGCCAGCAGCCAAGATCTACAGCTCTACAATGAGCAGTTCTTC	CASSQDLQLYNEQFF
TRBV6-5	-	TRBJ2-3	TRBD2	TGTGCCGTCCGGACTAGCGGGGGAGGAGATACGCAGTATTTT	CAVRTSGGGDTQYF
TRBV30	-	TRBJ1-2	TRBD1	TGTGCCTGGAGTGTAAACAGGGGGGATGGCTACACCTTC	CAWSVNRGDGYTF
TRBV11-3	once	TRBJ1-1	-	TGTGCCAGCAGCTTAGAGACAGGCATGAACACTGAAGCTTTCTTT	CASSLETGMNTEAFF
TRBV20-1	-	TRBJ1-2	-	TGCAGTGCTAGAGACGAGGGTGGCTACACCTTC	CSARDEGGYTF
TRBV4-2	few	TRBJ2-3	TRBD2	TGTGCCAGCAGCCAAGGACTAGCGGGGGGGCCAGATACGCAGTATTTT	CASSQGLAGGPDTQYF
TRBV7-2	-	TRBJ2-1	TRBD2	TGTGCCAGCAGCTTAGCGTGGGGACTAGCGGGAGGGATAAACAATGAGCAGTTCTTC	CASSLAWGLAGGINNEQFF
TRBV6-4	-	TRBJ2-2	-	TGTGCCAGCAGTGAGACGGAGACCGGGGAGCTGTTTTTT	CASSETETGELFF
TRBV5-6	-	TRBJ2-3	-	TGTGCCAGCAGCTTGGGGGGGCAGGGCCCAGATACGCAGTATTTT	CASSLGGQGPDTQYF
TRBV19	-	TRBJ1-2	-	TGTGCCAGTAGTATAGATGGGAGGGCCCGGAGCTACACCTTC	CASSIDGRARSYTF
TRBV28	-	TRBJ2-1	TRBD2	TGTGCCAGCAGTTTCGCACTAGCGGGAGTCCATGAGCAGTTCTTC	CASSFALAGVHEQFF
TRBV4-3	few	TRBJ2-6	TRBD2	TGCGCCAGCAGCCAAGTGAGCGGGGCTGGGGCCAACGTCCTGACTTTC	CASSQVSGAGANVLTF
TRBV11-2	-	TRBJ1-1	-	TGTGCCAGCAGCTTAGCTCCGAACACTGAAGCTTTCTTT	CASSLAPNTEAFF
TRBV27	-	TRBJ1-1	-	TGTGCCAGCAGTTCCCCATCCACCGACAGGGAAGCTTTCTTT	CASSSPSTDREAFF
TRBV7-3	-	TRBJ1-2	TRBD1	TGTGCCAGCAGCTTAACGGGACAGGGAGGAGGTGGCTACACCTTC	CASSLTGQGGGGYTF
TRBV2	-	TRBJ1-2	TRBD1	TGTGCCAGCAGTGACCTAAACGGGGTCAGGGGGCTGGGAGGCTACACCTTC	CASSDLNGVRGLGGYTF
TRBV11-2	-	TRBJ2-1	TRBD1	TGTGCCAGCAGCTTAGTCCTCCCGGGACAGGGGGCTTATGAGCAGTTCTTC	CASSLVLPGQGAYEQFF
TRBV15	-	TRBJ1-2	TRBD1	TGTGCCACCAGCCCCCGGGACAGGAGTTTTGGCTACACCTTC	CATSPRDRSFGYTF
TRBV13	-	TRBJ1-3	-	TGTGCCAGCAGCTTAGACAGCAGCTCTGGAAACACCATATATTTT	CASSLDSSSGNTIYF
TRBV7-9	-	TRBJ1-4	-	TGTGCCAGCAGTTCGGACAGATACAATGAAAAACTGTTTTTT	CASSSDRYNEKLFF
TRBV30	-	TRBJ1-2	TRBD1	TGTGCCTGGAGCGAGGGACAGGCCTACGGCTACACCTTC	CAWSEGQAYGYTF
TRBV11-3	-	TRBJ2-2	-	TGTGCCAGCAGCTTAGCCAGGGTCGTGTACACCGGGGAGCTGTTTTTT	CASSLARVVYTGELFF
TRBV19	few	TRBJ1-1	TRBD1	TGTGCCAGTAGTATTCGGACAGGGATGGGGACTGAAGCTTTCTTT	CASSIRTGMGTEAFF
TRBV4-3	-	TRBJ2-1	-	TGCGCCAGCAGCCAAGATCTGATCCGGTACAATGAGCAGTTCTTC	CASSQDLIRYNEQFF
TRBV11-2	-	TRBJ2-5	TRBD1	TGTGCCAGCAGCCCTGGGGACAGGGGATCCGGGGAGACCCAGTACTTC	CASSPGDRGSGETQYF
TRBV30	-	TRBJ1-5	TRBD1	TGTGCCTGGAGCATCGCAGGGGGCTTGAACAATCAGCCCCAGCATTTT	CAWSIAGGLNNQPQHF
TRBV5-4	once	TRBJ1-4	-	TGTGCCAGCAGCGGTGACACCACCCATGCAACTAATGAAAAACTGTTTTTT	CASSGDTTHATNEKLFF
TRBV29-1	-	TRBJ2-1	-	TGCAGCGTTGAAACAGACAGCTCCTACAATGAGCAGTTCTTC	CSVETDSSYNEQFF
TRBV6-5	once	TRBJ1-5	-	TGTGCCAGCAGCCCCCGACAGGTGACCAAGCCCCAGCATTTT	CASSPRQVTKPQHF
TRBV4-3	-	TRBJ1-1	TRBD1	TGCGCCAGCAGCCAATATAAGGGGGCGGATGAAGCTTTCTTT	CASSQYKGADEAFF
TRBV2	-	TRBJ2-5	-	TGTGCCAGCAGTGAGGGGGCGATTCAAGAGACCCAGTACTTC	CASSEGAIQETQYF
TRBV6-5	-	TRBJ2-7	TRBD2	TGTGCCAGCAGCCCGCGGACTAGCTCGAGGGGCGAGCAGTACTTC	CASSPRTSSRGEQYF
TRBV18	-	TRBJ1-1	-	TGTGCCAGCTCCCCCCAGATTGACAGGAACACTGAAGCTTTCTTT	CASSPQIDRNTEAFF
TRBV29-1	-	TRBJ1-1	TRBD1	TGCAGCGTTCAGGGACAGGTGAACACTGAAGCTTTCTTT	CSVQGQVNTEAFF
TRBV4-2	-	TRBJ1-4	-	TGTGCCAGCAGCCAAGGTTTCAGGCAAACTAATGAAAAACTGTTTTTT	CASSQGFRQTNEKLFF
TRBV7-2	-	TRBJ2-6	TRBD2	TGTGCCAGCAGCCGGGGGGGTGGGGCCAACGTCCTGACTTTC	CASSRGGGANVLTF
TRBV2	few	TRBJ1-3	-	TGTGCCAGCAGTGTCGATCTCTCGGGACAAATCTCTGGAAACACCATATATTTT	CASSVDLSGQISGNTIYF
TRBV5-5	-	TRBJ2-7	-	TGTGCCAGCAGCTTAGAATTAAACAGCCTCTACGAGCAGTACTTC	CASSLELNSLYEQYF
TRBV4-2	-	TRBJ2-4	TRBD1	TGTGCCAGCAGCCAAGCCGGGACAGGGTGGGGAAACATTCAGTACTTC	CASSQAGTGWGNIQYF
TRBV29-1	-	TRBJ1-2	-	TGCAGCGTTGATTTCAGGACAGCCCCAGGCTACACCTTC	CSVDFRTAPGYTF
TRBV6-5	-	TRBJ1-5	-	TGTGCCAGCAGTACCGGGAGTGAGGGCAATCAGCCCCAGCATTTT	CASSTGSEGNQPQHF
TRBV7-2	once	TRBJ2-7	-	TGTGCCAGCAGCCCCCCCGGCGGGACCTACGAGCAGTACTTC	CASSPPGGTYEQYF
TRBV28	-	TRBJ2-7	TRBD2	TGTGCCAGCAGTTCGACTAGCGGGAGCTACGAGCAGTACTTC	CASSSTSGSYEQYF
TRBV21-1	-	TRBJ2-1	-	TGTGCCAGCAGCAAAGGCGGTAGCGGGAGGGAGGAGTTCTTC	CASSKGGSGREEFF
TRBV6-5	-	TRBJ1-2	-	TGTGCCAGCAGTTACTCAGGGGAGGAAGGCTACACCTTC	CASSYSGEEGYTF
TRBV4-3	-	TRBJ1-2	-	TGCGCCAGCAGCCAGCAGACAGGAAACTATGGCTACACCTTC	CASSQQTGNYGYTF
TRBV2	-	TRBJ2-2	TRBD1	TGTGCCAGCCGGCCGGGACAGGGGGCAACCGGGGAGCTGTTTTTT	CASRPGQGATGELFF
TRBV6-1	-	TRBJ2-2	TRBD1	TGTGCCAGCAGTGGACAGGGGCTGAACACCGGGGAGCTGTTTTTT	CASSGQGLNTGELFF
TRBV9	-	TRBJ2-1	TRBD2	TGTGCCAGCAGCCTCTCAGCGGGAGGGTCTGAGATGAATGAGCAGTTCTTC	CASSLSAGGSEMNEQFF
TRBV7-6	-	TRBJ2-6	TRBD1	TGTGCCAGCAGCTTAGCTGGGACAGGGGGTACCGGGGCCAACGTCCTGACTTTC	CASSLAGTGGTGANVLTF
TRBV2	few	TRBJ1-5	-	TGTGCCAGCAGTGGGGGGGGTAGGGATCAGCCCCAGCATTTT	CASSGGGRDQPQHF
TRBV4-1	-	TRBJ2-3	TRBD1	TGCGCCAGCAGCCACCCGGGACAGGGCGCAGATACGCAGTATTTT	CASSHPGQGADTQYF
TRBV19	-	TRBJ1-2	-	TGTGCCAGTAGTATACAACAGGCACGCTATGGCTACACCTTC	CASSIQQARYGYTF